Listed here are 32 T cell receptor beta chains from one sample, sequenced in a study of cytotoxic CD8 clonotypes in ibrutinib-treated CLL (dated by TCRdb to the early 2020s). Libraries were made using the immunoSEQ multiplex PCR assay. In TCRdb, the immuneACCESS table is reduced to in-frame sequences with V and J assigned. These tables do not hold every clone; where another copy was compared, an unresolved V gene accounts for under half, and the others remain unexplained. The sample table holds around 150,000 clones, of which around nine tenths were seen once. 3% of the sample is in the top ten clones. Per the publication, the time point label means: progressive disease on ibrutinib. The sequencing used PBMCs, collected at disease progression, from a patient treated with ibrutinib. All receptors derive from a human donor with chronic lymphocytic leukemia.

The V gene is TRBV6-6, the J gene TRBJ2-2; possibly TRBD1 for D (5 bases). V lost 0 bases, J lost 4 bases, and 6 bases lay in between. The CDR3 runs to 14 residues. The germline V gene has CDR1 MNHNY and CDR2 SVGAGI (reference sequence). The CDR3 bases are TGTGCCAGCAGTTACTCGCAGGGCACCGGGGAGCTGTTTTTT. As protein: CASSYSQGTGELFF.

The chain's CDR3 is CASSNRGGNQPQHF. In nucleotides, the CDR3 is TGTGCCAGCAGTAACAGGGGGGGAAATCAGCCCCAGCATTTT. The chain has TRBV27 and TRBJ1-5; 8 bases fit TRBD1. The V segment lost 5 bases and the J segment 4 bases; nucleotides outside the gene matches: 4. The CDR3 spans 14 residues. Germline CDR1 reads MNHEY; CDR2 reads SMNVEV (reference sequence).

The chain has TRBV27 and TRBJ1-2, with TRBD1 matching over 9 bases. The V gene's germline CDR1 is MNHEY and CDR2 SMNVEV (reference sequence). The V segment lost 4 bases and the J segment 1 base; nucleotides outside the gene matches: 10. There are 17 residues in the CDR3. The CDR3 loop reads CASSWTGTGTLNYGYTF. The DNA for the CDR3 is TGTGCCAGCAGTTGGACCGGGACAGGGACCCTTAACTATGGCTACACCTTC.

The chain uses TRBV6-1 and TRBJ1-1; weak D call: TRBD1 (6 bases). Trimming removed 6 bases at V and 12 bases at J, with 14 bases between. CDR1 and CDR2 from the germline V gene are MNHNS and SASEGT. The CDR3 sequence is 11 residues long. Here the CDR3 DNA reads TGTGCCAGCAGGGGGGCGGTTTTGACTTTCTTT. Translated: CASRGAVLTFF.

The chain is built from TRBV2 and TRBJ2-3; tentatively, D is TRBD1 (6 bases). Germline CDR1 and CDR2: SNHLY and FYNNEI. This CDR3 has 16 residues. V gave up 6 bases and J gave up 2 bases, with 18 bases separating them. The CDR3 DNA reads TGTGCCAGCAGCATCGATGGGGACACCACCACAGATACGCAGTATTTT. It translates to CASSIDGDTTTDTQYF.

The V call is TRBV7-3, the J call TRBJ2-1; 13 bases line up with TRBD2. The germline gives CDR1 SGHTA, CDR2 FQGTGA. Trimming took 4 bases from V and 4 from J; bases not matched to a gene: 4. The CDR3 has 16 residues. The CDR3 DNA is TGTGCCAGCAGCTCGCGACTAGCGGGAGGTTACAATGAGCAGTTCTTC. Translation gives CASSSRLAGGYNEQFF.

The chain uses TRBV5-1 and TRBJ1-3; D unresolved. The germline V gene encodes CDR1 SGHRS and CDR2 YFSETQ. CDR3 size: 15 residues. V dropped 5 bases and J dropped 0 bases, with 12 bases sitting between them. The CDR3 nucleotides are TGCGCCAGCAGGCCCGGGCTCCGCTCTGGAAACACCATATATTTT. Residues: CASRPGLRSGNTIYF.

This clone has a count of ten or more. The chain combines TRBV4-1 with TRBJ2-1; 7 nucleotides match TRBD2. The CDR3 loop spans 16 amino acids. V trimming: 3 bases; J trimming: 9 bases; junction bases outside the gene matches: 14. The germline V gene encodes CDR1 MGHRA and CDR2 YSYEKL. As DNA, the CDR3 is TGCGCCAGCAGCCATGAGACTAGCAGGTACGGTGGTGAGCAGTTCTTC. The encoded protein is CASSHETSRYGGEQFF.

The chain has TRBV18 and TRBJ2-7, with D unclear. The germline V and J ends were trimmed by 2 bases and 2 bases, with 19 bases remaining between them. The CDR3 contains 17 residues. Germline V gene sequence: CDR1 KGHSH, CDR2 LQKENI. The CDR3 nucleotides read TGTGCCAGCTCACCAAACGGTGTAGCTTTTTCTCCCTACGAGCAGTACTTC. Residues: CASSPNGVAFSPYEQYF.

The chain is built from TRBV9 and TRBJ2-2; TRBD2 matches at 8 bases. The V segment lost 1 base and the J segment 3 bases; nucleotides outside the gene matches: 5. CDR1 is SGDLS and CDR2 is YYNGEE in the germline V gene. The CDR3 loop spans 16 amino acids. The CDR3 DNA sequence: TGTGCCAGCAGCGTATCCGGGACTAGTGACACCGGGGAGCTGTTTTTT. This translates into CASSVSGTSDTGELFF.

The chain uses TRBV18 and TRBJ1-2; possible D gene TRBD1, 5 bases. Germline V lookup: CDR1 KGHSH, CDR2 LQKENI. CDR3 length equals 14 residues. Trimming shortened V by 0 bases and J by 6 bases, and 11 bases separated the two germline ends. CDR3 amino acids: CASSPPSRVDGYTF. For the CDR3, the DNA is TGTGCCAGCTCACCACCCTCCAGGGTAGATGGCTACACCTTC. The complete variable domain, with remaining parts taken from reference TRBV18 and TRBJ1-2, reads NAGVMQNPRHLVRRRGQEARLRCSPMKGHSHVYWYRQLPEEGLKFMVYLQKENIIDESGMPKERFSAEFPKEGPSILRIQQVVRGDSAAYFCASSPPSRVDGYTFGSGTRLTVV.

The chain employs TRBV6-5 and TRBJ1-4; 9 bases line up with TRBD1. Germline V gene lookup returns CDR1 MNHEY and CDR2 SVGAGI. With V trimmed by 4 bases and J by 7 bases, 7 bases remained unmatched. The CDR3 has 15 residues. DNA for the CDR3: TGTGCCAGCAGTTTGGGACAGGGTCGAAGTGAAAAACTGTTTTTT. This codes for CASSLGQGRSEKLFF.

The chain recombines TRBV18 with TRBJ2-1; the match to TRBD2 covers 7 bases. With V trimmed by 0 bases and J by 2 bases, 4 bases remained unmatched. This CDR3 is built from 16 residues. Per germline, CDR1 KGHSH and CDR2 LQKENI. CDR3 nucleotide sequence: TGTGCCAGCTCACCACCTTCAAGCGGGGCCTACAATGAGCAGTTCTTC. It translates to CASSPPSSGAYNEQFF. Variable domain in full (rest from reference TRBV18 and TRBJ2-1): NAGVMQNPRHLVRRRGQEARLRCSPMKGHSHVYWYRQLPEEGLKFMVYLQKENIIDESGMPKERFSAEFPKEGPSILRIQQVVRGDSAAYFCASSPPSSGAYNEQFFGPGTRLTVL.

The V gene is TRBV7-8, the J gene TRBJ2-5, with 7 nucleotides matching TRBD1. Germline CDR1 reads SGHVS; CDR2 reads FQNEAQ. This CDR3 spans 14 amino acids. Trimming removed 5 bases from V and 4 bases from J; junction bases left unmatched: 7. The CDR3 here is CASSALAGGETQYF. The CDR3 DNA reads TGTGCCAGCAGCGCCCTAGCAGGGGGAGAGACCCAGTACTTC. Based on the CDR3 plus reference TRBV7-8 and TRBJ2-5, the full variable domain is GAGVSQSPRYKVAKRGQDVALRCDPISGHVSLFWYQQALGQGPEFLTYFQNEAQLDKSGLPSDRFFAERPEGSVSTLKIQRTQQEDSAVYLCASSALAGGETQYFGPGTRLLVL.

This sequence joins TRBV9 and TRBJ1-3; no clear D gene. Germline CDR1 SGDLS, CDR2 YYNGEE. The CDR3 extends over 13 amino acids. Trimming left V 0 bases short and J 9 bases short, with 10 bases between. CDR3 nucleotide sequence: TGTGCCAGCAGCGTAGACGGTAGAGGCACCATATATTTT. Translating gives CASSVDGRGTIYF.

The rearrangement joins TRBV27 to TRBJ2-1, with TRBD1 identical over 9 bases. The CDR3 is made up of 14 amino acids. The germline CDR1 and CDR2 sequences are MNHEY and SMNVEV (reference sequence). V shed 3 bases, J shed 8 bases, and the junction held 5 bases outside the gene matches. As DNA, the CDR3 is TGTGCCAGCAGTTTTGGGACAGGGTCGTATGAGCAGTTCTTC. It encodes CASSFGTGSYEQFF.

With regard to this clone: Other DNA sequences of this sample code for an identical CDR3. The V call is TRBV20-1, the J call TRBJ1-2; D call uncertain. V lost 5 bases, J lost 2 bases, and 6 bases lay in between. CDR1 and CDR2 (germline): DFQATT, SNEGSKA (reference sequence). There are 11 residues in the CDR3. The CDR3 nucleotides are TGCAGTGCTTCGGGGAACTATGGCTACACCTTC. Translation: CSASGNYGYTF.

The count of this clone is one. V usage is TRBV28 and J usage is TRBJ1-2; 11 bases align to TRBD1. This CDR3 contains 16 residues. Germline V lookup: CDR1 MDHEN, CDR2 SYDVKM. V shed 6 bases, J shed 4 bases, and the junction held 10 bases outside the gene matches. CDR3 protein: CASRPSDGTGGYGYTF. Here the CDR3 DNA reads TGTGCCAGCAGGCCCTCGGACGGGACAGGGGGCTATGGCTACACCTTC.

The chain is built from TRBV5-6 and TRBJ1-2; no clear D. V was cut by 0 bases and J by 0 bases, with 9 bases left in between. Germline CDR1 SGHDT, CDR2 YYEEEE. This CDR3 region has 15 residues. The CDR3 spells CASSLGPDPNYGYTF. CDR3 DNA sequence: TGTGCCAGCAGCTTGGGGCCCGACCCTAACTATGGCTACACCTTC. The complete variable domain, with remaining parts taken from reference TRBV5-6 and TRBJ1-2, reads DAGVTQSPTHLIKTRGQQVTLRCSPKSGHDTVSWYQQALGQGPQFIFQYYEEEERQRGNFPDRFSGHQFPNYSSELNVNALLLGDSALYLCASSLGPDPNYGYTFGSGTRLTVV.

The DNA for the CDR3 is TGCGCCAGCAGCGCGGGGACTAGCGGGACAAGCTCCTACAATGAGCAGTTCTTC. Translated: CASSAGTSGTSSYNEQFF. The chain joins TRBV5-1 to TRBJ2-1; 13 bases agree with TRBD2. The CDR3 consists of 18 residues. The V gene end was trimmed by 4 bases and the J gene end by 0 bases; junction bases not matched to a gene: 7. CDR1 SGHRS and CDR2 YFSETQ come from the germline V gene.

The rearrangement uses TRBV7-8 and TRBJ2-5, with TRBD2 identical over 7 bases. The CDR3 contains 18 residues. Germline values: CDR1 SGHVS, CDR2 FQNEAQ. With 1 base clipped from V and 0 bases from J, the junction kept 11 bases outside the gene matches. The chain's CDR3 is CASSLVASAGMYQETQYF. DNA for the CDR3: TGTGCCAGCAGCTTAGTAGCGTCAGCGGGAATGTACCAAGAGACCCAGTACTTC. Together with reference TRBV7-8 and TRBJ2-5, the CDR3 gives the full variable domain: GAGVSQSPRYKVAKRGQDVALRCDPISGHVSLFWYQQALGQGPEFLTYFQNEAQLDKSGLPSDRFFAERPEGSVSTLKIQRTQQEDSAVYLCASSLVASAGMYQETQYFGPGTRLLVL.

The rearrangement joins TRBV2 to TRBJ1-4; D gene unclear. Trimming cost V 6 bases and J 0 bases, with 8 bases left between them. The CDR3 has 14 residues. Germline values: CDR1 SNHLY, CDR2 FYNNEI. Written as DNA, the CDR3 is TGTGCCAGCAGGCGTAGTGCAACTAATGAAAAACTGTTTTTT. Protein product: CASRRSATNEKLFF.

The V gene is TRBV7-9, the J gene TRBJ2-7; TRBD2 matches 8 bases. CDR3 size: 14 residues. From germline, CDR1 is SEHNR and CDR2 FQNEAQ (reference sequence). V gave up 3 bases and J gave up 3 bases; unmatched junction bases: 4. The DNA for the CDR3 is TGTGCCAGCAGCTTTGGGGCGGGAGGCTACGAGCAGTACTTC. Its protein is CASSFGAGGYEQYF.

CDR3 amino acids: CASSLDRDGKLFF. The CDR3 nucleotides are TGTGCCAGCAGCTTAGACAGGGACGGAAAACTGTTTTTT. The chain links TRBV7-3 to TRBJ1-4; 7 bases fit TRBD1. This CDR3 has 13 residues. Trimming took 2 bases from V and 10 from J; bases not matched to a gene: 4. The V gene's germline CDR1 is SGHTA and CDR2 FQGTGA.

The J gene is TRBJ2-7, the V gene TRBV10-3; the match to TRBD1 covers 10 bases. Losses at the gene ends were 3 bases for V and 5 bases for J; bases not matched to a gene: 13. The CDR3 is 17 residues long. Germline CDR1 ENHRY, CDR2 SYGVKD. The CDR3 sequence is CAISDPVRRDRGHEQYF. The DNA of the CDR3 is TGTGCCATCAGTGACCCTGTAAGGCGGGACAGGGGCCACGAGCAGTACTTC.

The rearrangement links TRBV18 to TRBJ2-1, with 12 bases identical to TRBD2. Germline V lookup: CDR1 KGHSH, CDR2 LQKENI. The CDR3 extends over 16 amino acids. Germline trimming cut 4 bases from V and 7 bases from J; bases unmatched to any gene: 8. This chain's CDR3 is CASSQTLAGGPNEQFF. CDR3 nucleotide sequence: TGTGCCAGCTCACAGACGCTAGCGGGAGGGCCGAATGAGCAGTTCTTC.

The V call is TRBV4-1, the J call TRBJ1-2; maybe TRBD1 (5 bases). The CDR3 consists of 15 residues. From germline, CDR1 is MGHRA and CDR2 YSYEKL. Trimming shortened V by 2 bases and J by 5 bases, and 15 bases separated the two germline ends. The CDR3 is CASSQTHGGEYGYTF. The CDR3 coding sequence is TGCGCCAGCAGCCAAACGCACGGGGGGGAATATGGCTACACCTTC.

This chain links TRBV19 with TRBJ2-1; D not resolved. Per the germline V gene, CDR1 is LNHDA and CDR2 is SQIVND (reference sequence). CDR3 length equals 13 residues. V lost 6 bases and J lost 7, with 13 bases in between. DNA for the CDR3: TGTGCCAGTAGCAAAATGGTCACTAATGAGCAGTTCTTC. Its translation: CASSKMVTNEQFF. The complete variable domain, with remaining parts taken from reference TRBV19 and TRBJ2-1, reads DGGITQSPKYLFRKEGQNVTLSCEQNLNHDAMYWYRQDPGQGLRLIYYSQIVNDFQKGDIAEGYSVSREKKESFPLTVTSAQKNPTAFYLCASSKMVTNEQFFGPGTRLTVL.

This clone was seen a handful of times. The genes are TRBV10-3 and TRBJ2-7; a weak D match, TRBD1 (6 bases). The CDR3 runs 14 residues. V was clipped by 3 bases and J by 4 bases, with 13 bases between them. Germline loops: CDR1 ENHRY, CDR2 SYGVKD. CDR3 region: CAISEERTAYEQYF. The CDR3 nucleotides are TGTGCCATCAGTGAAGAGAGGACAGCTTACGAGCAGTACTTC.

The chain carries TRBV27 and TRBJ2-1, with 7 bases identical to TRBD1. The CDR3 length is 13 residues. Germline-derived CDR1 and CDR2 are MNHEY and SMNVEV (reference sequence). V was pared by 6 bases and J by 8 bases, with 7 bases of the junction left unmatched. The CDR3 loop reads CASSERTGDEQFF. As DNA, the CDR3 is TGTGCCAGCAGCGAAAGAACAGGGGATGAGCAGTTCTTC.

The chain uses TRBV7-6 and TRBJ2-7; 7 positions match TRBD2. The CDR3 runs to 15 residues. Germline-derived CDR1 and CDR2 are SGHVS and FNYEAQ. V trimming: 5 bases; J trimming: 6 bases; junction bases outside the gene matches: 13. DNA for the CDR3: TGTGCCAGCAGCCTGGGCGGGAGTCTGAATGGCGAGCAGTACTTC. Its protein product is CASSLGGSLNGEQYF. The complete variable domain, with remaining parts taken from reference TRBV7-6 and TRBJ2-7, reads GAGVSQSPRYKVTKRGQDVALRCDPISGHVSLYWYRQALGQGPEFLTYFNYEAQQDKSGLPNDRFSAERPEGSISTLTIQRTEQRDSAMYRCASSLGGSLNGEQYFGPGTRLTVT.

This chain links TRBV6-6 with TRBJ2-6, with D possibly matching TRBD1 (6 bases). This CDR3 has 16 residues. V lost 0 bases to trimming and J lost 4 bases, with 10 bases between them. CDR1 MNHNY and CDR2 SVGAGI come from the germline V gene (reference sequence). CDR3 DNA: TGTGCCAGCAGTTACTCACAGGGAACCGGGGCCAACGTCCTGACTTTC. Translation gives CASSYSQGTGANVLTF.